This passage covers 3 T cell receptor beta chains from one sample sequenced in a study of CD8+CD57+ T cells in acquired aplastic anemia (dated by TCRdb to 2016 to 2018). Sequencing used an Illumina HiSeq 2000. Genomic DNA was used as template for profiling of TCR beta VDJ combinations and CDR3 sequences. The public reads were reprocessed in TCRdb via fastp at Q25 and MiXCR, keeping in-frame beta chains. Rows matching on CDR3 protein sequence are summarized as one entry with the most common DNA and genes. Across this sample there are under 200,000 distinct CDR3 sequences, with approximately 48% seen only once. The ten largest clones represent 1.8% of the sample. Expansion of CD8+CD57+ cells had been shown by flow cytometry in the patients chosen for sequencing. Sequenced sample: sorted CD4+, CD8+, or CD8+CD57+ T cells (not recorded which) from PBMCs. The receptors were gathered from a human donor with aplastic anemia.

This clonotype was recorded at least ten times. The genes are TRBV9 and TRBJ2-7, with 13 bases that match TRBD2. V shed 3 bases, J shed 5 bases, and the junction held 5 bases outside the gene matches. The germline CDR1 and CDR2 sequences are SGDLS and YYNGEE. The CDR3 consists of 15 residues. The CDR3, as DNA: TGTGCCAGCAGCGAACTAGCGGGGGGGCCGGACGAGCAGTACTTC. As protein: CASSELAGGPDEQYF. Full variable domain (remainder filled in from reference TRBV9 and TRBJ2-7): DSGVTQTPKHLITATGQRVTLRCSPRSGDLSVYWYQQSLDQGLQFLIQYYNGEERAKGNILERFSAQQFPDLHSELNLSSLELGDSALYFCASSELAGGPDEQYFGPGTRLTVT.

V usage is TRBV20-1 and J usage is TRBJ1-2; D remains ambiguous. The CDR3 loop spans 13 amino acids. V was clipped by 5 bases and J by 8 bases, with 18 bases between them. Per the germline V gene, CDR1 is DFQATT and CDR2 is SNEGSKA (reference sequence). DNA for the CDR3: TGCAGTGCTTACACCGGGAAGTCTCAAGGCTACACCTTC. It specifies CSAYTGKSQGYTF.

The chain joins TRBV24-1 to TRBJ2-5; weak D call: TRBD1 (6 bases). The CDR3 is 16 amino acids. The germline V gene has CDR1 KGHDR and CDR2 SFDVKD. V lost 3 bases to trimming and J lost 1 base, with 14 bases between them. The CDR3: CATSDRFGGPQETQYF. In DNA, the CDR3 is TGTGCCACCAGTGATCGTTTTGGGGGCCCCCAAGAGACCCAGTACTTC.